A single sample is the source of the 32 T cell receptor beta chains below, sequenced in a study of vaccination and CD4 T cells after COVID-19. Described treatment: roughly 10-day PBMC culture with coronavirus spike peptide pools or control peptides (ViraFEST assay). Cultured CD4+ T cells had their DNA profiled by the Oncomine TCR Beta short-read assay. One entry per CDR3 protein, called by TCRdb with MiXCR from the PCR reads. The sample has about 26,000 distinct CDR3 sequences; 50% are singletons. These receptors are not linked to any known antigen. Sequenced here: CD4+ T cells from blood, cultured in vitro, sampled before SARS-CoV-2 vaccination. The origin of the receptors is a human donor who received a COVID-19 vaccine.

As DNA, the CDR3 is TGTGCCAGCAGTTTATTGGCCCGGGGGGCTGAAGCTTTCTTT. It translates to CASSLLARGAEAFF. The V and J genes are TRBV28 and TRBJ1-1; tentative D call: TRBD1 (5 bases). This CDR3 comprises 14 residues. V was shortened by 1 base and J by 6 bases, with 12 bases between the two germline ends. Germline CDR1 is MDHEN and CDR2 is SYDVKM.

In its sample, this clonotype was seen a few times. The rearrangement joins TRBV6-1 to TRBJ1-1; 7 bases map to TRBD1. CDR1 and CDR2 (germline): MNHNS, SASEGT. The CDR3 sequence is 16 residues long. Unmatched junction bases numbered 12, after V lost 6 bases and J lost 2 bases. CDR3 protein: CASSRYLTGTNTEAFF. The CDR3 region has the DNA TGTGCCAGCAGCCGCTACTTGACAGGGACCAACACTGAAGCTTTCTTT.

The rearrangement joins TRBV6-1 to TRBJ2-2; possibly TRBD2 for D (7 bases). Germline V gene data show CDR1 as MNHNS and CDR2 as SASEGT. The V end lost 2 bases, the J end lost 8 bases, and 18 bases lay between the germline ends. This CDR3 region has 16 residues. The CDR3 sequence is CASSETGGTREGELFF. The CDR3 bases are TGTGCCAGCAGTGAAACGGGGGGCACTAGGGAGGGGGAGCTGTTTTTT.

The CDR3 bases are TGCAGTGCTAGACTAGCGGGGCGAGGAGATACGCAGTATTTT. This gives the protein CSARLAGRGDTQYF. The chain is built from TRBV20-1 and TRBJ2-3; 9 nucleotides align to TRBD2. Unmatched junction bases numbered 5, after V lost 2 bases and J lost 5 bases. The CDR3 consists of 14 residues. CDR1 is DFQATT, CDR2 SNEGSKA, per germline (reference sequence).

A few counts support this clonotype. This sequence joins TRBV7-8 and TRBJ2-4; D may match TRBD1 or TRBD2 (5 bases each). V was pared by 4 bases and J by 9 bases, with 13 bases between. This CDR3 has 13 residues. In germline, CDR1 is SGHVS, CDR2 FQNEAQ. This CDR3 reads CASSSEGHGIQYF. Here the CDR3 DNA reads TGTGCCAGCAGCTCCGAGGGGCACGGCATTCAGTACTTC.

The chain uses TRBV24-1 and TRBJ2-5; either TRBD1 or TRBD2 may fit D (5 bases each). Trimming left V 3 bases short and J 1 base short, with 8 bases between. The CDR3 is made up of 14 amino acids. Germline CDR1 KGHDR, CDR2 SFDVKD. DNA for the CDR3: TGTGCCACCAGTGATGTGGGGGTCCAAGAGACCCAGTACTTC. This sequence encodes CATSDVGVQETQYF.

The chain couples TRBV7-6 to TRBJ2-5, with D perhaps matching TRBD1 (6 bases). Trimming left V 6 bases short and J 7 bases short, with 15 bases between. The CDR3 sequence is 13 residues long. CDR1 and CDR2 (germline): SGHVS, FNYEAQ. The CDR3 reads CASSSDRLATQYF. As DNA, the CDR3 is TGTGCCAGCAGTTCAGACAGGCTTGCGACCCAGTACTTC.

The rearrangement joins TRBV20-1 to TRBJ1-4, with D possibly TRBD1 on 6 matching bases. V gave up 2 bases and J gave up 4 bases, with 14 bases separating them. Germline loops: CDR1 DFQATT, CDR2 SNEGSKA (reference sequence). The length of the CDR3 is 15 residues. The CDR3: CSARSTGSFNEKLFF. Written as DNA, the CDR3 is TGCAGTGCTAGATCGACAGGTAGCTTTAATGAAAAACTGTTTTTT.

This sequence joins TRBV5-8 and TRBJ1-6; D not certain. Trimming took 0 bases from V and 12 from J, leaving 16 bases between them. This CDR3 region has 15 residues. The germline V gene has CDR1 SGHTS and CDR2 YDEGEE. DNA for the CDR3: TGTGCCAGCAGCTTGGAGCGCCGGGAGGACTTACCCCTCCACTTT. Amino acids: CASSLERREDLPLHF.

V gene TRBV6-1 combines with J gene TRBJ1-2; a weak D match, TRBD1 (5 bases). V was trimmed by 5 bases and J by 4 bases, leaving 11 bases between them. Germline assignment: CDR1 MNHNS and CDR2 SASEGT. The CDR3 is 13 amino acids. The CDR3 DNA sequence: TGTGCCAGCAGTCGGGACCGAAGCTATGGCTACACCTTC. Translating it yields CASSRDRSYGYTF.

The rearrangement joins TRBV2 to TRBJ1-5, with D unresolved. Trimming pared 4 bases from V and 2 bases from J, leaving 18 bases between. The CDR3 is 17 residues long. Germline V gives CDR1 SNHLY, CDR2 FYNNEI. The CDR3 nucleotides read TGTGCCAGCAGTGGTCAAAGGCTCCTCCGGGGCAATCAGCCCCAGCATTTT. This translates into CASSGQRLLRGNQPQHF.

DNA of the CDR3: TGTGCCATCACCGAGGGGGGGAGGGTTGGTGAAGCTTTCTTT. This encodes CAITEGGRVGEAFF. V is TRBV10-3 and J is TRBJ1-1, with D possibly being TRBD1 (6 bases). CDR3 size: 14 residues. The germline V and J ends were trimmed by 7 bases and 7 bases, with 19 bases remaining between them. Germline V gene data show CDR1 as ENHRY and CDR2 as SYGVKD.

This clonotype was found a few times. The V gene is TRBV20-1, the J gene TRBJ2-5; tentative D call: TRBD2 (5 bases). The CDR3 has 13 residues. V lost 3 bases, J lost 3 bases, and 11 bases lay in between. Per germline, CDR1 DFQATT and CDR2 SNEGSKA (reference sequence). CDR3 nucleotide sequence: TGCAGTGCTAGCGCGACTAAAGAAGAGACCCAGTACTTC. Translation gives CSASATKEETQYF.

This chain joins TRBV5-4 and TRBJ1-2; D uncertain. The ends were cut back, 0 bases at V and 2 bases at J, with 8 bases in the middle. The germline CDR1 and CDR2 sequences are SGHNT and YYREEE (reference sequence). This CDR3 region has 14 residues. CDR3 nucleotides: TGTGCCAGCAGCTTGGTGGCGGGGAACTATGGCTACACCTTC. Protein product: CASSLVAGNYGYTF.

This chain uses TRBV5-4 with TRBJ2-1, with 7 bases lining up with TRBD2. Trimming cost V 0 bases and J 0 bases; bases outside gene matches: 3. The germline V gene encodes CDR1 SGHNT and CDR2 YYREEE (reference sequence). This CDR3 contains 16 residues. CDR3 DNA sequence: TGTGCCAGCAGCTTGGCCGGCGGGAGCTCCTACAATGAGCAGTTCTTC. Residues: CASSLAGGSSYNEQFF. Full variable domain (rest looked up from reference TRBV5-4 and TRBJ2-1): ETGVTQSPTHLIKTRGQQVTLRCSSQSGHNTVSWYQQALGQGPQFIFQYYREEENGRGNFPPRFSGLQFPNYSSELNVNALELDDSALYLCASSLAGGSSYNEQFFGPGTRLTVL.

This chain links TRBV18 with TRBJ2-6; no clear D gene. The CDR3 totals 17 residues. In germline, CDR1 is KGHSH, CDR2 LQKENI. V lost 4 bases, J lost 0 bases, and 13 bases lay in between. The CDR3 bases are TGTGCCAGCTCACAAGACGGCCCAGGCTCTGGGGCCAACGTCCTGACTTTC. This gives the protein CASSQDGPGSGANVLTF.

This chain links TRBV11-3 with TRBJ2-1; D is unresolved. This CDR3 has 16 amino acids. Trimming removed 1 base from V and 0 bases from J, with 10 bases in between. In germline, CDR1 is SGHNT, CDR2 YENEEA. CDR3 nucleotide sequence: TGTGCCAGCAGCTTAGGCCCGAGGAACTCCTACAATGAGCAGTTCTTC. It encodes CASSLGPRNSYNEQFF.

This clonotype was seen only a few times. The V gene is TRBV25-1, the J gene TRBJ1-2, with D possibly TRBD1 on 6 matching bases. The CDR3 sequence is 14 residues long. The V and J ends lost 5 bases and 6 bases respectively, with 16 bases between them. Per germline, CDR1 MGHDK and CDR2 SYGVNS. CDR3 bases: TGTGCCAGCAGTAAAAGAGGGGGGCTAGATGGCTACACCTTC. It translates to CASSKRGGLDGYTF.

V is TRBV6-1 and J is TRBJ1-3, with a weak D call TRBD1 (5 bases). The CDR3 has 14 residues. V was pared by 6 bases and J by 8 bases, with 17 bases between. The V gene's germline CDR1 is MNHNS and CDR2 SASEGT. Written as DNA, the CDR3 is TGTGCCAGCAGACCGGGACCTAGGGGAGACACCATATATTTT. It translates to CASRPGPRGDTIYF.

The chain couples TRBV7-2 to TRBJ1-3, with D perhaps TRBD1 (6 bases). This CDR3 contains 16 residues. Trimming took off 1 base at V and 7 bases at J, with 17 bases between the two ends. Germline V gene lookup returns CDR1 SGHTA and CDR2 FQGNSA. CDR3 loop: CASSLGGQNVGNTIYF. The CDR3 region has the DNA TGTGCCAGCAGCTTAGGGGGGCAGAATGTCGGGAACACCATATATTTT.

The chain is built from TRBV19 and TRBJ2-3; 9 nucleotides agree with TRBD2. Germline trimming cut 8 bases from V and 2 bases from J; bases unmatched to any gene: 2. The germline V gene encodes CDR1 LNHDA and CDR2 SQIVND (reference sequence). This CDR3 comprises 13 residues. The CDR3 DNA reads as TGTGCCAGTGGACTAGCGCCCACAGATACGCAGTATTTT. It specifies CASGLAPTDTQYF.

The chain has TRBV19 and TRBJ1-1, with TRBD1 as a possible D gene (5 bases). V was cut by 2 bases and J by 5 bases, with 15 bases left in between. The germline CDR1 and CDR2 sequences are LNHDA and SQIVND (reference sequence). This CDR3 has 15 residues. Written as DNA, the CDR3 is TGTGCCAGTAGTATATGGAGCAGGGTCGAGACTGAAGCTTTCTTT. Encoded protein: CASSIWSRVETEAFF.

The CDR3, as DNA: TGCGCCAGCAGCCAAGATCGGCAGATGACTGGCAATCAGCCCCAGCATTTT. It translates to CASSQDRQMTGNQPQHF. The V and J genes are TRBV4-1 and TRBJ1-5, with D uncertain. Deletions cut 0 bases from V and 2 bases from J, with 14 bases between. Germline values: CDR1 MGHRA, CDR2 YSYEKL. The CDR3 covers 17 residues.

The chain recombines TRBV20-1 with TRBJ2-3; D possibly corresponds to TRBD2 (6 bases). Trimming cost V 3 bases and J 1 base, with 11 bases left between them. The CDR3 has 14 amino acids. Germline CDR1 DFQATT, CDR2 SNEGSKA (reference sequence). The CDR3 spells CSASWGLRTDTQYF. CDR3 bases: TGCAGTGCTAGCTGGGGACTCCGCACAGATACGCAGTATTTT.

Of note for this clonotype: Relative to the germline gene, one junction end is altered; a read error may explain this. This chain links TRBV15 with TRBJ2-1; 8 nucleotides agree with TRBD1. Germline CDR1 and CDR2: LNHNV and YYDKDF (reference sequence). The CDR3 extends over 15 amino acids. The CDR3 DNA reads TGTGCCACCAGCGGGAGAGGGACAGGCTGGGATGAGCAGCTCTTC. Translated, it gives CATSGRGTGWDEQLF.

This clonotype has more than one count but fewer than ten. The chain combines TRBV6-2 or TRBV6-3 with TRBJ2-7, with D unresolved. Germline V gene sequence: CDR1 MNHEY, CDR2 SVGEGT. The CDR3 sequence is 13 residues long. Trimming cost V 6 bases and J 2 bases, with 11 bases left between them. DNA for the CDR3: TGTGCCAGCAGCCAGGACGGCGCCTACGAGCAGTACTTC. It codes for CASSQDGAYEQYF.

The chain links TRBV4-2 to TRBJ2-7; maybe TRBD1 (5 bases). V gave up 0 bases and J gave up 5 bases, with 17 bases separating them. CDR3 length: 16 amino acids. Germline V CDR1 and CDR2: LGHNA, YNFKEQ. The CDR3 nucleotides are TGTGCCAGCAGCCAAGATAGGAGCAGGGCTGGGGACGAGCAGTACTTC. The encoded protein is CASSQDRSRAGDEQYF.

CDR3 region: CACPRGQGESRSYEQYF. CDR3 DNA: TGTGCCTGCCCTAGGGGACAGGGAGAAAGTAGGTCCTACGAGCAGTACTTC. The chain joins TRBV2 to TRBJ2-7, with TRBD1 matching over 9 bases. V was pared by 11 bases and J by 1 base, with 18 bases of the junction left unmatched. From germline, CDR1 is SNHLY and CDR2 FYNNEI. This CDR3 is built from 17 residues.

The V call is TRBV2, the J call TRBJ1-5, with 7 bases identical to TRBD1. CDR3 length: 14 residues. The germline gives CDR1 SNHLY, CDR2 FYNNEI. J was trimmed by 4 bases and V by 7 bases; bases with no gene match: 7. The CDR3 here is CASTPGQLNQPQHF. CDR3 DNA: TGTGCCAGCACCCCGGGACAGCTTAATCAGCCCCAGCATTTT.

This clonotype has a handful of counts. This chain connects TRBV30 to TRBJ2-5; TRBD2 aligns across 15 bases. The CDR3 loop spans 14 amino acids. V shed 7 bases, J shed 5 bases, and the junction held 5 bases outside the gene matches. Germline V gives CDR1 GTSNPN, CDR2 SVGIG (reference sequence). CDR3 region: CASRGLAGGETQYF. The CDR3 DNA sequence: TGTGCCTCCAGAGGACTAGCGGGGGGGGAGACCCAGTACTTC.

The V and J genes are TRBV2 and TRBJ1-2, with D tentatively TRBD1 (6 bases). Trimming shortened V by 5 bases and J by 3 bases, and 10 bases separated the two germline ends. Germline CDR1 is SNHLY and CDR2 is FYNNEI. This CDR3 is built from 13 residues. CDR3 DNA sequence: TGTGCCAGCAGTTTGAGGGGGTACTATGGCTACACCTTC. Protein sequence: CASSLRGYYGYTF.

The sample holds a few counts of this clonotype. The chain employs TRBV11-3 and TRBJ1-2; D may be TRBD1 (6 bases). The CDR3 runs to 17 residues. Germline-derived CDR1 and CDR2 are SGHNT and YENEEA. Trimming shortened V by 8 bases and J by 4 bases, and 26 bases separated the two germline ends. The CDR3 DNA is TGTGCCAGCGACAGCCAGGGGTATCCTGATTCCAGCTATGGCTACACCTTC. Translating it yields CASDSQGYPDSSYGYTF.